This is a list of T cell receptor beta chains from one sample in a study of cytomegalovirus exposure and HLA in healthy donors. Some clones are missing from TCRdb's copy, which holds only in-frame ones; the method was immunoSEQ multiplex PCR. Of some 140,000 clones in the sample, roughly nine tenths were seen once. Input material: PBMCs. These receptors came from a man younger than 30 in good health and CMV-seronegative. Each CDR3 is given with its conserved first and last residue. The D gene is left open where the match is weak. Some rows mark clone size as missing; the rest say once, few, many or name a class of expanded clone.

-,TRBV18,TRBD1,TRBJ1-1,TGTGCCAGCTCACCGCGACTTCAACAGGGGGTATTTGAAGCTTTCTTT,CASSPRLQQGVFEAFF
-,TRBV7-9,TRBD2,TRBJ2-4,TGTGCCAGCAGCCGATTTAGCGGGGAGAGAAACATTCAGTACTTC,CASSRFSGERNIQYF
once,TRBV19,TRBD1,TRBJ2-5,TGTGCCAGTAGTATTCTGGCAGGGGGCTTAGAGACCCAGTACTTC,CASSILAGGLETQYF
-,TRBV19,TRBD1,TRBJ1-5,TGTGCCAGTAGTATTGCAGCACACAACAGGGGGCGTCGGCATTTT,CASSIAAHNRGRRHF
few,TRBV6-6,-,TRBJ2-1,TGTGCCAGCAGTTCTGGTCTAGGATCTGAGCAGTTCTTC,CASSSGLGSEQFF
-,TRBV6-1,TRBD1,TRBJ2-3,TGTGCCAGCAGTGAAGCGCCCTTCTGGCTTGACAGGGCAAGCACAGATACGCAGTATTTT,CASSEAPFWLDRASTDTQYF
-,TRBV18,-,TRBJ2-7,TGTGCCAGCTCACCACTAGAACAGGCGGTCCACGAGCAGTACTTC,CASSPLEQAVHEQYF
-,TRBV28,TRBD2,TRBJ2-1,TGTGCCAGCACCCCAAATAGCGGGGGCTCCTACAATGAGCAGTTCTTC,CASTPNSGGSYNEQFF
few,TRBV25-1,-,TRBJ2-7,TGTGCCAGCAGTGTGGCAGGGGTGGGCTACGAGCAGTACTTC,CASSVAGVGYEQYF
-,TRBV19,-,TRBJ2-5,TGTGCCAGTAGGCAGGCACTTGAGGAGACCCAGTACTTC,CASRQALEETQYF
once,TRBV7-2,-,TRBJ2-1,TGTGCCAGCAGCTTAGCGGGAGGTTTCTACAATGAGCAGTTCTTC,CASSLAGGFYNEQFF
-,TRBV5-1,TRBD1,TRBJ1-1,TGCGCCAGCAGCCGGGACAGGGAGGGCACTGAAGCTTTCTTT,CASSRDREGTEAFF
medium-sized,TRBV19,TRBD1,TRBJ1-1,TGTGCCAGTAGTATAGCGACAGGGAGAGAAGCTTTCTTT,CASSIATGREAFF
-,TRBV28,-,TRBJ2-3,TGTGCCCGACCGGGTCTTTTAACGCAGTATTTT,CARPGLLTQYF
-,TRBV5-4,-,TRBJ1-1,TGTGCCAGCAGCTTGGGCCGGTTGAACACTGAAGCTTTCTTT,CASSLGRLNTEAFF
once,TRBV5-8,-,TRBJ1-2,TGTGCCAGCATCCCCTGGGAGACCTATGGCTACACCTTC,CASIPWETYGYTF
once,TRBV11-2,TRBD1,TRBJ2-1,TGTGCCAGCAGCTTAGAGTGGGGGGGACAGGGAAGTAATGAGCAGTTCTTC,CASSLEWGGQGSNEQFF
-,TRBV7-8,-,TRBJ2-1,TGTGCCAGCAGCTTAGCTGTCGGGGGGCAGTGGAATGAGCAGTTCTTC,CASSLAVGGQWNEQFF
once,TRBV19,TRBD2,TRBJ2-7,TGTGCCAGTAGTCCCGGGCCGGGACTAGCGTTCATTTACGAGCAGTACTTC,CASSPGPGLAFIYEQYF
-,TRBV7-7,TRBD1,TRBJ2-3,TGTGCCAGCAGCCGTGACAGGGGTGATACGCAGTATTTT,CASSRDRGDTQYF
-,TRBV11-2,TRBD1,TRBJ1-2,TGTGCCAGCAGCTTGTTACAGGGGAACTATGGCTACACCTTC,CASSLLQGNYGYTF
-,TRBV7-9,TRBD1,TRBJ2-7,TGTGCCAGCAGCTTAATGGCAGGGGGCGACGAGCAGTACTTC,CASSLMAGGDEQYF
-,TRBV30,TRBD1,TRBJ1-4,TGTGCCTGGAGTCTAAAGACAGGGTCTAATGAAAAACTGTTTTTT,CAWSLKTGSNEKLFF
-,TRBV28,-,TRBJ1-2,TGTGCCAGCAGTCCGGGGGGGGAGAACTATGGCTACACCTTC,CASSPGGENYGYTF
-,TRBV5-6,TRBD1,TRBJ2-1,TGTGCCAGCAGCTTGATAGGGACAGGAGACAATGAGCAGTTCTTC,CASSLIGTGDNEQFF
-,TRBV7-9,TRBD1,TRBJ2-1,TGTGCCAGCAGCTTAGGTATGACAGGGAGACCTCACAATGAGCAGTTCTTC,CASSLGMTGRPHNEQFF
-,TRBV6-5,-,TRBJ1-4,TGTGCCAGCAGTCAGACAGGCCTTAATGAAAAACTGTTTTTT,CASSQTGLNEKLFF
-,TRBV11-2,TRBD1,TRBJ1-5,TGTGCCAGCAGCCACATGCAGGACAGGGGTAATCAGCCCCAGCATTTT,CASSHMQDRGNQPQHF
-,TRBV7-6,TRBD2,TRBJ2-5,TGTGCCAGCAGCCGCGGGGGGGTACAAGAGACCCAGTACTTC,CASSRGGVQETQYF
-,TRBV6-1,TRBD2,TRBJ2-1,TGTGCCAGCAGGCCCGGGCGGGAGGGGAATGAGCAGTTCTTC,CASRPGREGNEQFF
few,TRBV5-1,TRBD2,TRBJ2-5,TGCGCCAGCAGCGGAACTAGCGGGCATTCAGAGACCCAGTACTTC,CASSGTSGHSETQYF
-,TRBV7-8,TRBD2,TRBJ2-7,TGTGCCAGCCGTTTGCGGGAGGGCGGGGAGCAGTACTTC,CASRLREGGEQYF
-,TRBV7-2,TRBD1,TRBJ1-2,TGTGCCAGCAGCTCTTATCCCCAGGGGGGTAACTATGGCTACACCTTC,CASSSYPQGGNYGYTF